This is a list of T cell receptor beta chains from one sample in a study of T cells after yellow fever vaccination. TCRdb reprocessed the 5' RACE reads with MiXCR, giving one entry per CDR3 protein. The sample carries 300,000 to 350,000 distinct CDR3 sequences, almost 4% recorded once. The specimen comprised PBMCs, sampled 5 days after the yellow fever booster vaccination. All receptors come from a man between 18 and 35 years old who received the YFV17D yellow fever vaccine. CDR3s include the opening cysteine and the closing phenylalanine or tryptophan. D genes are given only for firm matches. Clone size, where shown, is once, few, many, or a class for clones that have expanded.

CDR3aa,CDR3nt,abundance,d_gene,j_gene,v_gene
CASSAQGSNQPQHF,TGTGCCAGCAGTGCACAGGGTAGCAATCAGCCCCAGCATTTT,few,NA,TRBJ1-5,TRBV2
CASSLQTSGGGETQYF,TGTGCCAGCAGCCTTCAGACTAGCGGGGGAGGAGAGACCCAGTACTTC,many,TRBD2,TRBJ2-5,TRBV3-1
CAWGTGYEQYF,TGTGCCTGGGGGACAGGCTACGAGCAGTACTTC,many,TRBD1,TRBJ2-7,TRBV30
CASSVEGYNSPLHF,TGTGCCAGCAGCGTAGAAGGTTATAATTCACCCCTCCACTTT,NA,NA,TRBJ1-6,TRBV9
CASSFRETDTQYF,TGCGCCAGCAGCTTCAGGGAAACAGATACGCAGTATTTT,few,NA,TRBJ2-3,TRBV5-1
CASEGVVGFTDTQYF,TGTGCCAGCGAAGGAGTAGTTGGGTTTACAGATACGCAGTATTTT,few,NA,TRBJ2-3,TRBV7-2
CASSSLDREWNEQFF,TGCGCCAGCAGCTCCCTCGACAGGGAATGGAATGAGCAGTTCTTC,many,TRBD1,TRBJ2-1,TRBV5-1
CASSRQEDTQYF,TGTGCCAGCAGCCGACAGGAGGATACGCAGTATTTT,many,NA,TRBJ2-3,TRBV7-2
CASSYGAGHGEQFF,TGTGCCAGCAGTTACGGGGCAGGCCACGGTGAGCAGTTCTTC,many,NA,TRBJ2-1,TRBV6-5
CSARDTQYF,TGCAGTGCTAGAGATACGCAGTATTTT,few,NA,TRBJ2-3,TRBV20-1
CASSLDRVKLFF,TGTGCCAGCAGTTTAGACAGGGTAAAACTGTTTTTT,NA,NA,TRBJ1-4,TRBV12-3/TRBV12-4
CATFNREDYGYTF,TGTGCCACCTTTAACAGGGAAGACTATGGCTACACCTTC,many,NA,TRBJ1-2,TRBV28
CASSFPMVGAATNEKLFF,TGTGCCAGCAGTTTCCCGATGGTAGGGGCCGCAACTAATGAAAAACTGTTTTTT,NA,NA,TRBJ1-4,TRBV6-6
CASSLGGPNEQFF,TGTGCCAGCAGCTTGGGGGGGCCCAATGAGCAGTTCTTC,many,NA,TRBJ2-1,TRBV5-6
CSVEGGGEKLFF,TGCAGCGTTGAAGGGGGAGGAGAAAAACTGTTTTTT,NA,NA,TRBJ1-4,TRBV29-1
CASSLPDTEAFF,TGTGCCAGCAGCTTGCCCGACACTGAAGCTTTCTTT,many,NA,TRBJ1-1,TRBV7-6
CASSFVEGSYEQYF,TGTGCCAGCTCATTTGTGGAGGGATCCTACGAGCAGTACTTC,many,NA,TRBJ2-7,TRBV18
CASSEGTNNEQFF,TGTGCCAGCAGTGAGGGGACCAACAATGAGCAGTTCTTC,many,NA,TRBJ2-1,TRBV6-1
CASSSERGGRETQYF,TGTGCCAGCAGCTCCGAGCGGGGGGGTAGAGAGACCCAGTACTTC,many,TRBD2,TRBJ2-5,TRBV7-8
CASTSPTQHF,TGTGCCAGCACCTCCCCGACCCAGCATTTT,few,NA,TRBJ1-5,TRBV6-5